The rows below give T cell receptor beta chains drawn from one sample of a study of Graves' ophthalmopathy and Graves' hyperthyroidism. TCRdb independently ran MiXCR on the multiplex PCR reads; one entry per CDR3 protein. The sample holds about 180,000 distinct CDR3 sequences, about 40% seen once. Sequencing was done on a sample of peripheral blood. These receptors all come from a woman aged 40-49 years with Graves' ophthalmopathy. CDR3s include the opening cysteine and the closing phenylalanine or tryptophan. A D gene is named only where the DNA matches it firmly. Only some rows state a clone size, as once, few, many or a class for expanded clones.

CDR3nt	CDR3aa	abundance	j_gene	v_gene	d_gene
TGTGCCACCAGAACTAGCGGGAGGACGGGGGAGCTGTTTTTT	CATRTSGRTGELFF	many	TRBJ2-2	TRBV24-1	TRBD2
TGTGCCAGCAGCCCCGGGAGGACCTATGGCTACACCTTC	CASSPGRTYGYTF	.	TRBJ1-2	TRBV7-8	.
TGTGCCAGCAGTCCAAATCCCGGGGTGGAAGGCTACACCTTC	CASSPNPGVEGYTF	many	TRBJ1-2	TRBV12-3/TRBV12-4	.
TGTGCCAGCAGTGTTACCCTGGCGGGCACTGAAGCTTTCTTT	CASSVTLAGTEAFF	many	TRBJ1-1	TRBV6-1	.
TGTGCCAGCAGTGATGATGGGAGTGAAGCTTTCTTT	CASSDDGSEAFF	many	TRBJ1-1	TRBV6-1	.
TGTGCCAGTAGTCGGGAGACTTTCTACGAGCAGTACTTC	CASSRETFYEQYF	many	TRBJ2-7	TRBV19	.
TGCAGTGTTACCGGACAGTCTAACTATGGCTACACCTTC	CSVTGQSNYGYTF	many	TRBJ1-2	TRBV20-1	.
TGTGCCAGCAGCCAACTGACCTACGAGCAGTACTTC	CASSQLTYEQYF	.	TRBJ2-7	TRBV13	.
TGTGCCAGCAGTTTAACGGTGGGTAAGAACACTGAAGCTTTCTTT	CASSLTVGKNTEAFF	.	TRBJ1-1	TRBV12-3/TRBV12-4	.
TGTGCCAGCAGCCAACTGAGGTGGGAGCAGTACTTC	CASSQLRWEQYF	many	TRBJ2-7	TRBV7-2	.